One and the same sample provided the 30 T cell receptor beta chains below, sequenced in a study of vaccination effects on CD4 cells after COVID-19. Sequencing used immunoSEQ multiplex PCR; TCRdb keeps in-frame clones, though not all of them. This sample yields under 50,000 clones, of which about 67% are seen a single time; about 5% belongs to the top ten. Once cultured for roughly 10 days, the cells underwent separation to obtain CD4+ T cells. These receptors' targets are unknown. The input for sequencing was CD4+ T cells from PBMCs cultured without peptide, taken before COVID-19 vaccination. The receptors come from a human donor who received a COVID-19 vaccine.

The chain combines TRBV5-1 with TRBJ2-2; D is perhaps TRBD2 (6 bases). This CDR3 has 14 residues. The V end was cut by 5 bases, the J end by 5 bases, with 13 bases between. Looked up from germline, CDR1 is SGHRS and CDR2 is YFSETQ. The CDR3 DNA is TGCGCCAGCAGGGGGGGACCAGGAACCGGGGAGCTGTTTTTT. Encoded protein: CASRGGPGTGELFF. The full variable domain, its missing parts supplied by reference TRBV5-1 and TRBJ2-2, is KAGVTQTPRYLIKTRGQQVTLSCSPISGHRSVSWYQQTPGQGLQFLFEYFSETQRNKGNFPGRFSGRQFSNSRSEMNVSTLELGDSALYLCASRGGPGTGELFFGEGSRLTVL.

The rearrangement joins TRBV5-4 to TRBJ2-6; the D gene is possibly TRBD2 (5 bases). V was cut by 3 bases and J by 4 bases, with 23 bases left in between. CDR3 length: 19 residues. Germline CDR1 and CDR2: SGHNT and YYREEE (reference sequence). Here the CDR3 DNA reads TGTGCCAGCAGCTCTTCCCTTCGGGGAGCTCACTCGGGGGCCAACGTCCTGACTTTC. Amino acid sequence: CASSSSLRGAHSGANVLTF.

The chain is built from TRBV2 and TRBJ2-7; 13 nucleotides line up with TRBD2. V shed 6 bases, J shed 6 bases, and the junction held 5 bases outside the gene matches. Germline V CDR1 and CDR2: SNHLY, FYNNEI. The CDR3 spans 14 residues. The CDR3 protein is CASRTSGRAAEQYF. In DNA, the CDR3 is TGTGCCAGCAGAACTAGCGGGAGGGCTGCCGAGCAGTACTTC.

This clone was seen only a few times. The rearrangement uses TRBV28 and TRBJ2-2, with TRBD1 identical over 10 bases. J lost 2 bases, V lost 8 bases, and 2 bases had no gene match. Per the germline V gene, CDR1 is MDHEN and CDR2 is SYDVKM. The CDR3 loop spans 14 amino acids. In DNA form, the CDR3 reads TGTGCCAGCCAGACAGGGGGCAACACCGGGGAGCTGTTTTTT. This sequence encodes CASQTGGNTGELFF.

The chain combines TRBV28 with TRBJ2-1, with D possibly matching TRBD1 (5 bases). The V end lost 1 base, the J end lost 8 bases, and 6 bases lay between the germline ends. The CDR3 has 12 residues. Germline CDR1 MDHEN, CDR2 SYDVKM. This CDR3 reads CASSLSGYEQFF. CDR3 DNA: TGTGCCAGCAGTTTATCAGGGTATGAGCAGTTCTTC.

J is TRBJ2-7 and V is TRBV19, with D possibly TRBD1 on 6 matching bases. Germline V lookup: CDR1 LNHDA, CDR2 SQIVND (reference sequence). V shed 4 bases and J shed 1 base, with 14 bases lying between them. This CDR3 is built from 15 residues. The CDR3 DNA follows: TGTGCCAGTAGTAGACAATCTGACAGGTCCTACGAGCAGTACTTC. It yields the protein CASSRQSDRSYEQYF.

Only one count was recorded for this clone. V and J are TRBV7-2 and TRBJ2-5; the D call may be TRBD1 or TRBD2 (5 bases each). The CDR3 spans 15 residues. The germline CDR1 and CDR2 sequences are SGHTA and FQGNSA. The V gene lost 0 bases and the J gene lost 1 base, with 9 bases spanning the gap. The CDR3 loop reads CASSLAGTVQETQYF. The CDR3 DNA reads TGTGCCAGCAGCTTAGCCGGGACCGTCCAAGAGACCCAGTACTTC.

The V and J genes are TRBV29-1 and TRBJ2-1, with D maybe TRBD1 (6 bases). Germline CDR1 SQVTM, CDR2 ANQGSEA. V shed 5 bases and J shed 9 bases, with 17 bases lying between them. The CDR3 contains 13 residues. The chain's CDR3 is CSVQPGTNTEQFF. CDR3 coding DNA: TGCAGCGTTCAACCCGGGACAAACACTGAGCAGTTCTTC.

The V call is TRBV6-5, the J call TRBJ1-1; TRBD1 matches 8 bases. The ends lost 7 bases at V and 1 base at J; junction bases unmatched: 8. CDR3 length equals 15 residues. Germline V gene data show CDR1 as MNHEY and CDR2 as SVGAGI. This CDR3 reads CASTLAGTGNTEAFF. The CDR3 DNA sequence: TGTGCCAGCACCCTCGCCGGGACAGGGAACACTGAAGCTTTCTTT.

V is TRBV19 and J is TRBJ1-2; weak D call: TRBD1 (5 bases). CDR1 is LNHDA, CDR2 SQIVND, per germline (reference sequence). CDR3 length: 15 residues. Trimming took 8 bases from V and 1 from J, leaving 17 bases between them. The CDR3 DNA sequence: TGTGCCAGTCGAAAAGGGGAGCTTCTTAACTATGGCTACACCTTC. Amino acids: CASRKGELLNYGYTF.

V is TRBV19 and J is TRBJ2-3; D is unclear. V was shortened by 1 base and J by 7 bases, with 12 bases between the two germline ends. The CDR3 has 14 amino acids. Germline CDR1 is LNHDA and CDR2 is SQIVND (reference sequence). Here the CDR3 DNA reads TGTGCCAGTAGTATAGTAGCTAAACCGAATACGCAGTATTTT. It specifies CASSIVAKPNTQYF.

The genes are TRBV14 and TRBJ2-1; D is perhaps TRBD2 (6 bases). Trimming left V 5 bases short and J 7 bases short, with 18 bases between. This CDR3 region has 15 residues. In germline, CDR1 is SGHDN, CDR2 FVKESK. The CDR3 protein is CASSAGTHLPNEQFF. In DNA form, the CDR3 reads TGTGCCAGCAGCGCCGGGACTCACCTGCCGAATGAGCAGTTCTTC. The full variable domain, completed using reference TRBV14 and TRBJ2-1, is EAGVTQFPSHSVIEKGQTVTLRCDPISGHDNLYWYRRVMGKEIKFLLHFVKESKQDESGMPNNRFLAERTGGTYSTLKVQPAELEDSGVYFCASSAGTHLPNEQFFGPGTRLTVL.

The chain links TRBV21-1 to TRBJ2-1; the table's D call TRBD1 went unverified against the DNA. TRBV21-1 is noted as a pseudogene. CDR3 length equals 15 residues. Here the CDR3 DNA reads TGTGCCAGCAGCTCACCAGGACAGGGAGGGGATGAGCAGTTCTTC. Translation gives CASSSPGQGGDEQFF.

V is TRBV16 and J is TRBJ1-1; 8 bases map to TRBD1. Germline CDR1 and CDR2: KGHSY and FQNENV. The CDR3 loop spans 17 amino acids. After removal of 3 bases from V and 0 bases from J, the junction contained 9 bases not matched to a gene. The CDR3 bases are TGTGCCAGCAGCCACTCCGGACAGGGAGTTTTGAACACTGAAGCTTTCTTT. This translates into CASSHSGQGVLNTEAFF. The full variable domain, its missing parts supplied by reference TRBV16 and TRBJ1-1, is GEEVAQTPKHLVRGEGQKAKLYCAPIKGHSYVFWYQQVLKNEFKFLISFQNENVFDETGMPKERFSAKCLPNSPCSLEIQATKLEDSAVYFCASSHSGQGVLNTEAFFGQGTRLTVV.

This rearrangement joins TRBV7-3 to TRBJ2-1; the match to TRBD1 covers 9 bases. Trimming at V came to 5 bases and at J to 7 bases, leaving 9 bases not matched to a gene. The germline gives CDR1 SGHTA, CDR2 FQGTGA. The CDR3 runs to 15 residues. The CDR3 sequence: CASSDRDRDFNEQFF. In DNA form, the CDR3 reads TGTGCCAGCAGCGACCGGGACAGGGATTTTAATGAGCAGTTCTTC.

This clone was observed a few times. The gene calls are TRBV7-9 and TRBJ1-3; D call uncertain. Germline CDR1 SEHNR, CDR2 FQNEAQ (reference sequence). V lost 5 bases, J lost 0 bases, and 11 bases lay in between. The CDR3 runs 15 residues. The chain's CDR3 is CASSLMSFSGNTIYF. CDR3 DNA: TGTGCCAGCAGCCTCATGTCTTTCTCTGGAAACACCATATATTTT.

CDR3 region: CASSQGYKNTEAFF. The CDR3 DNA follows: TGCGCCAGCAGCCAAGGTTACAAGAACACTGAAGCTTTCTTT. The V and J genes are TRBV4-3 and TRBJ1-1; no clear D gene. The CDR3 extends over 14 amino acids. Trimming cost V 1 base and J 1 base, with 7 bases left between them. Germline CDR1 and CDR2: LGHNA and YSLEER.

The chain uses TRBV18 and TRBJ1-5, with D possibly TRBD1 on 6 matching bases. Germline assignment: CDR1 KGHSH and CDR2 LQKENI. CDR3 length: 14 amino acids. The ends were cut back, 3 bases at V and 5 bases at J, with 11 bases in the middle. CDR3 in amino acids: CASSPAGGDQPQHF. The CDR3 DNA is TGTGCCAGCTCACCGGCGGGGGGCGATCAGCCCCAGCATTTT.

This sequence joins TRBV19 and TRBJ1-1, with D unclear. V was clipped by 3 bases and J by 0 bases, with 17 bases between them. From germline, CDR1 is LNHDA and CDR2 SQIVND (reference sequence). The CDR3 is made up of 17 amino acids. The CDR3 DNA follows: TGTGCCAGTAGTATGCCCACCTTGCAACGGTTGAACACTGAAGCTTTCTTT. It encodes CASSMPTLQRLNTEAFF.

The chain uses TRBV4-1 and TRBJ2-3; D is unresolved. V lost 0 bases to trimming and J lost 2 bases, with 6 bases between them. Germline assignment: CDR1 MGHRA and CDR2 YSYEKL. CDR3 size: 14 residues. The CDR3 DNA reads as TGCGCCAGCAGCCAAGACTATAACACAGATACGCAGTATTTT. Amino acids: CASSQDYNTDTQYF.

CDR3 sequence: CASSQEKPRTLNTEAFF. The CDR3 DNA reads as TGCGCCAGCAGCCAAGAAAAGCCGCGGACGTTGAACACTGAAGCTTTCTTT. V and J are TRBV4-1 and TRBJ1-1; no reliable D call. This CDR3 has 17 amino acids. Germline CDR1 MGHRA, CDR2 YSYEKL. V was shortened by 0 bases and J by 0 bases, with 14 bases between the two germline ends.

This clone occurred a few times. The gene calls are TRBV25-1 and TRBJ2-1; tentative D call: TRBD1 (6 bases). From germline, CDR1 is MGHDK and CDR2 SYGVNS. The CDR3 extends over 15 amino acids. V lost 8 bases to trimming and J lost 2 bases, with 16 bases between them. Here the CDR3 reads CASQTGGGPYNEQFF. DNA for the CDR3: TGTGCCAGCCAAACTGGGGGCGGCCCCTACAATGAGCAGTTCTTC.

This chain joins TRBV30 and TRBJ1-1; 7 bases align to TRBD1. In germline, CDR1 is GTSNPN, CDR2 SVGIG (reference sequence). CDR3 length equals 13 residues. J lost 5 bases, V lost 3 bases, and 6 bases had no gene match. The CDR3 spells CAWRQQGRTEAFF. DNA for the CDR3: TGTGCCTGGAGACAACAGGGGCGAACTGAAGCTTTCTTT.

This sequence joins TRBV3-1 (or the pseudogene TRBV3-2) and TRBJ1-4; D is ambiguous. The CDR3 has 14 residues. CDR1 is LGHDT and CDR2 is YNNKEL in the germline V gene (reference sequence). V gave up 1 base and J gave up 6 bases, with 9 bases separating them. Here the CDR3 DNA reads TGTGCCAGCAGCCAAGTGGCAATAGATGAAAAACTGTTTTTT. Translating it yields CASSQVAIDEKLFF.

This clone was found a few times. The chain has TRBV14 and TRBJ2-3, with TRBD2 matching 9 bases. Looked up from germline, CDR1 is SGHDN and CDR2 is FVKESK. The CDR3 loop spans 16 amino acids. V shed 0 bases, J shed 1 base, and the junction held 2 bases outside the gene matches. CDR3 sequence: CASSQEKREGTDTQYF. CDR3 bases: TGTGCCAGCAGCCAAGAAAAGCGGGAGGGCACAGATACGCAGTATTTT.

This clone was found a few times. The chain uses TRBV24-1 and TRBJ2-7; 8 nucleotides agree with TRBD1. Per germline, CDR1 KGHDR and CDR2 SFDVKD. V shed 4 bases, J shed 5 bases, and the junction held 3 bases outside the gene matches. The CDR3 length is 13 residues. CDR3 sequence: CATSDLDRDEQYF. In DNA form, the CDR3 reads TGTGCCACCAGTGACCTGGACAGGGACGAGCAGTACTTC.

The chain links TRBV5-4 to TRBJ2-1, with D tentatively TRBD1 or TRBD2 (6 bases each). From germline, CDR1 is SGHNT and CDR2 YYREEE (reference sequence). This CDR3 is built from 13 residues. V lost 0 bases and J lost 10, with 11 bases in between. The CDR3 nucleotides are TGTGCCAGCAGCTTGGTGGGGGGCAACGAGCAGTTCTTC. The encoded protein is CASSLVGGNEQFF.

V usage is TRBV11-2 and J usage is TRBJ2-7, with D uncertain. Deletions cut 1 base from V and 6 bases from J, with 7 bases between. This CDR3 spans 12 amino acids. The germline V gene encodes CDR1 SGHAT and CDR2 FQNNGV. For the CDR3, the DNA is TGTGCCAGCAGCTTAGGACGGGCCGAGCAGTACTTC. This encodes CASSLGRAEQYF.

The chain uses TRBV29-1 and TRBJ1-1; TRBD1 might be the D (5 bases). Per the germline V gene, CDR1 is SQVTM and CDR2 is ANQGSEA. V gave up 7 bases and J gave up 1 base, with 19 bases separating them. This CDR3 contains 15 residues. The CDR3 spells CSADIRGPKNTEAFF. The DNA for the CDR3 is TGCAGCGCCGACATACGGGGACCCAAGAACACTGAAGCTTTCTTT. The full variable domain, rest sourced from reference TRBV29-1 and TRBJ1-1, is SAVISQKPSRDICQRGTSLTIQCQVDSQVTMMFWYRQQPGQSLTLIATANQGSEATYESGFVIDKFPISRPNLTFSTLTVSNMSPEDSSIYLCSADIRGPKNTEAFFGQGTRLTVV.

The J gene is TRBJ2-2, the V gene TRBV18; D gene ambiguous. Trimming removed 1 base from V and 0 bases from J, with 6 bases in between. The CDR3 spans 15 residues. The germline V gene encodes CDR1 KGHSH and CDR2 LQKENI. The CDR3 coding sequence is TGTGCCAGCTCACCACAGGTAGCGAACACCGGGGAGCTGTTTTTT. Translated: CASSPQVANTGELFF.